The clone carrying this TCR beta chain was seen only a few times. This entry is derived from a study of response to subunit inactivated influenza vaccine. The germline V and J ends were trimmed by 5 bases and 1 base, with 20 bases remaining between them. From germline, CDR1 is SQVTM and CDR2 ANQGSEA. The CDR3 length is 16 residues. MiXCR, applied by TCRdb to the RT-PCR reads, yields one record per CDR3 protein. Among a few hundred thousand distinct CDR3 sequences listed, 11% were seen once. The sample was also reused in another study, on T cells expressing NK-cell markers. From that study: The authors made TCR beta cDNA libraries by 5'RACE template switching. This switching added a universal primer site and UMIs. CD3+CD56+NKG2C+, CD3+CD56+NKG2C- and CD3+CD56-NKG2C+ T cells, once sorted, supplied the TCR beta repertoires. One observes that, in several donors, these clonotypes were also the leading ones within the CD3+CD56-NKG2C+ fraction.

The source is a man aged 45-65 years who received an inactivated influenza vaccine. The V call is TRBV29-1, the J call TRBJ1-2; no clear D. This specimen consisted of PBMCs from blood, obtained on the day of vaccination. In DNA, the CDR3 is TGCAGCGTTCCTTTCGTGGAGGGCCCTATTAACTATGGCTACACCTTC. The encoded protein is CSVPFVEGPINYGYTF.